This T cell receptor (beta chain) appears in the sequencing data of a study of T cell changes during pregnancy in multiple sclerosis. Germline V gene data show CDR1 as SGHNT and CDR2 as YYREEE (reference sequence). The CDR3 consists of 15 residues. Between the trimmed V and J ends, which lost 2 bases and 4 bases, there was a span of 13 bases. Repertoires were generated with immunoSEQ multiplex PCR, while TCRdb's copy carries only in-frame clones and drops some. Here the sample spans some 77,000 clones, 70% to 90% being singletons. This clone came up once. The input for sequencing was peripheral blood, taken before pregnancy. The gene calls are TRBV5-4 and TRBJ1-3; D gene ambiguous. The clonotype comes from a female donor with multiple sclerosis, enrolled in a pregnancy study. The CDR3 sequence is CASSLPSSRGNTIYF. In DNA form, the CDR3 reads TGTGCCAGCAGCTTACCTTCATCCAGGGGAAACACCATATATTTT. Combining the CDR3 with reference TRBV5-4 and TRBJ1-3 gives the whole variable domain ETGVTQSPTHLIKTRGQQVTLRCSSQSGHNTVSWYQQALGQGPQFIFQYYREEENGRGNFPPRFSGLQFPNYSSELNVNALELDDSALYLCASSLPSSRGNTIYFGEGSWLTVV.